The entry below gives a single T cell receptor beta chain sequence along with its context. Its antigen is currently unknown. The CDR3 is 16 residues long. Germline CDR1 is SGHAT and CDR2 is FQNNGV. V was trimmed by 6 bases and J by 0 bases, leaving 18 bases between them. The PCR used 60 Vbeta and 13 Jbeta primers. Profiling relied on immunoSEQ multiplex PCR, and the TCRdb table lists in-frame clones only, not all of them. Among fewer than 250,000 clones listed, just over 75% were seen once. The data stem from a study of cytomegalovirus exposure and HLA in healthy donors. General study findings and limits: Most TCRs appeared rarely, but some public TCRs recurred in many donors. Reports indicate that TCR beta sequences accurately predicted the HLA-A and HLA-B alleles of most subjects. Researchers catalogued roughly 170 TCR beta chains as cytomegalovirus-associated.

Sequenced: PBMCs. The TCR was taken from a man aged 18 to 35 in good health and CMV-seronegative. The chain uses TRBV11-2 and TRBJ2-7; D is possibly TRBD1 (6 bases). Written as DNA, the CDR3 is TGTGCCAGCAGGGTAGCTCCACAGGGTATCTCCTACGAGCAGTACTTC. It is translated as CASRVAPQGISYEQYF.